One sample yielded the 18 T cell receptor beta chains listed below, sequenced in a study of shared clonotypes between healthy human individuals. The assay was immunoSEQ multiplex PCR, and TCRdb's table has in-frame clones only and misses some. The table shows roughly 2.6 million clones, with more than 90% occurring only once. Material for sequencing was naive CD4+ T cells sorted from blood. The subset denotes: CD45RA+ positively selected. These receptors all come from a man between 18 and 35 years old in good health.

The chain employs TRBV5-4 and TRBJ2-1, with TRBD2 identical over 9 bases. This CDR3 has 19 amino acids. With V trimmed by 0 bases and J by 2 bases, 12 bases remained unmatched. Looked up from germline, CDR1 is SGHNT and CDR2 is YYREEE (reference sequence). CDR3 protein: CASSLGTGGLAGTYNEQFF. The CDR3 DNA reads as TGTGCCAGCAGCTTGGGAACTGGGGGGCTAGCGGGGACCTACAATGAGCAGTTCTTC.

This clone came up a few times. The chain links TRBV7-9 to TRBJ1-1, with 7 nucleotides matching TRBD1. This CDR3 is 13 amino acids long. Per the germline V gene, CDR1 is SEHNR and CDR2 is FQNEAQ (reference sequence). Trimming at V came to 0 bases and at J to 8 bases, leaving 3 bases not matched to a gene. In DNA form, the CDR3 reads TGTGCCAGCAGCTTAGCGAACAGGGGAGAAGCTTTCTTT. Translated: CASSLANRGEAFF.

This clone was counted a few times. The same CDR3 arises from other DNA sequences in this sample as well. The rearrangement uses TRBV4-1 and TRBJ1-2; D is uncertain. This CDR3 has 12 amino acids. Trimming took 0 bases from V and 4 from J, leaving 3 bases between them. Per the germline V gene, CDR1 is MGHRA and CDR2 is YSYEKL. CDR3 region: CASSQESYGYTF. CDR3 nucleotide sequence: TGCGCCAGCAGCCAAGAATCCTATGGCTACACCTTC.

This chain connects TRBV5-4 to TRBJ1-5, with 11 bases identical to TRBD1. This CDR3 has 15 amino acids. J lost 4 bases, V lost 4 bases, and 4 bases had no gene match. CDR1 is SGHNT, CDR2 YYREEE, per germline (reference sequence). CDR3 region: CASSVGTGGNQPQHF. As DNA, the CDR3 is TGTGCCAGCAGCGTTGGGACAGGGGGTAATCAGCCCCAGCATTTT.

The chain is built from TRBV2 and TRBJ1-2; perhaps TRBD1 as D (6 bases). Trimming left V 4 bases short and J 3 bases short, with 12 bases between. CDR1 and CDR2 (germline): SNHLY, FYNNEI. The CDR3 is 14 residues long. The CDR3 sequence: CASSVAGADYGYTF. The DNA of the CDR3 is TGTGCCAGCAGTGTCGCGGGGGCCGACTATGGCTACACCTTC.

V is TRBV19 and J is TRBJ2-7; 7 nucleotides align to TRBD2. Germline assignment: CDR1 LNHDA and CDR2 SQIVND (reference sequence). V trimming: 3 bases; J trimming: 3 bases; junction bases outside the gene matches: 5. The CDR3 is made up of 14 amino acids. As DNA, the CDR3 is TGTGCCAGTAGTATGGGAGGGACCCTCTACGAGCAGTACTTC. It translates to CASSMGGTLYEQYF.

DNA of the CDR3: TGTGCCAGCAGTTACTCGGTAGGGGGCGATGAAAAACTGTTTTTT. Encoded protein: CASSYSVGGDEKLFF. This sequence joins TRBV6-5 and TRBJ1-4; 7 bases fit TRBD1. V trimming: 0 bases; J trimming: 6 bases; junction bases outside the gene matches: 4. The CDR3 has 15 amino acids. The germline V gene encodes CDR1 MNHEY and CDR2 SVGAGI.

This rearrangement joins TRBV7-9 to TRBJ1-2, with 7 bases matching TRBD1. Trimming took 1 base from V and 2 from J; bases not matched to a gene: 4. The germline gives CDR1 SEHNR, CDR2 FQNEAQ (reference sequence). The CDR3 loop spans 15 amino acids. CDR3 sequence reads: CASSLGGGTNYGYTF. CDR3 DNA sequence: TGTGCCAGCAGCTTAGGAGGGGGCACGAACTATGGCTACACCTTC.

J is TRBJ2-2 and V is TRBV11-2, with D possibly matching TRBD1 (7 bases). CDR1 is SGHAT, CDR2 FQNNGV, per germline. V lost 5 bases and J 5 bases, leaving 15 bases between the germline ends. This CDR3 is built from 15 residues. CDR3: CASSPQGGSTGELFF. CDR3 coding DNA: TGTGCCAGCAGCCCCCAGGGGGGAAGTACCGGGGAGCTGTTTTTT.

For the CDR3, the DNA is TGTGCCAGCAGTGTTCGGGGTAAGCGGCAGAGCTCCTACGAGCAGTACTTC. As protein: CASSVRGKRQSSYEQYF. The chain combines TRBV6-1 with TRBJ2-7, with a weak D call TRBD2 (5 bases). The CDR3 loop spans 17 amino acids. The ends were cut back, 4 bases at V and 0 bases at J, with 19 bases in the middle. CDR1 is MNHNS and CDR2 is SASEGT in the germline V gene.

As regards this clone: Other nucleotide sequences in the sample specify the same CDR3. The rearrangement joins TRBV7-2 to TRBJ2-1; 9 bases are shared with TRBD2. This CDR3 has 14 amino acids. Germline CDR1 and CDR2: SGHTA and FQGNSA. The trim removed 6 bases at V and 6 bases at J, leaving 6 bases unmatched. CDR3 DNA sequence: TGTGCCAGCAGTTTGGGACTAGCATTCAATGAGCAGTTCTTC. Translated: CASSLGLAFNEQFF.

This clone was observed once. This specimen includes other DNA sequences encoding the same CDR3. This sequence joins TRBV2 and TRBJ2-5, with 11 bases fitting TRBD1. In germline, CDR1 is SNHLY, CDR2 FYNNEI. With 6 bases clipped from V and 1 base from J, the junction kept 4 bases outside the gene matches. This CDR3 has 15 residues. The CDR3 spells CASRDGTGGQETQYF. The CDR3 coding sequence is TGTGCCAGCAGAGATGGGACAGGGGGCCAAGAGACCCAGTACTTC.

This chain connects TRBV10-3 to TRBJ2-5, with a possible D match to TRBD2 (5 bases). V was clipped by 3 bases and J by 7 bases, with 12 bases between them. There are 13 residues in the CDR3. Germline V gene data show CDR1 as ENHRY and CDR2 as SYGVKD. The CDR3 loop is CAISDASSGTQYF. For the CDR3, the DNA is TGTGCCATCAGTGATGCTAGCTCCGGGACCCAGTACTTC.

The count of this clone is one. The rearrangement links TRBV6-1 to TRBJ1-5; D is undetermined. The germline V gene encodes CDR1 MNHNS and CDR2 SASEGT. V shed 8 bases and J shed 0 bases, with 11 bases lying between them. The CDR3 sequence is 14 residues long. The CDR3 DNA sequence: TGTGCCAGCCTTCAAGACCTTAGCAATCAGCCCCAGCATTTT. It specifies CASLQDLSNQPQHF.

The rearrangement links TRBV30 to TRBJ2-7, with 9 bases that match TRBD1. Germline loops: CDR1 GTSNPN, CDR2 SVGIG (reference sequence). V trimming: 5 bases; J trimming: 6 bases; junction bases outside the gene matches: 11. The CDR3 contains 14 residues. The CDR3 reads CAWGPGQGIGEQYF. CDR3 DNA: TGTGCCTGGGGCCCGGGACAGGGAATAGGCGAGCAGTACTTC. The entire variable domain, with the rest obtained from reference TRBV30 and TRBJ2-7, is as follows: SQTIHQWPATLVQPVGSPLSLECTVEGTSNPNLYWYRQAAGRGLQLLFYSVGIGQISSEVPQNLSASRPQDRQFILSSKKLLLSDSGFYLCAWGPGQGIGEQYFGPGTRLTVT.

Note on this clone: The junction differs from germline at one of its ends, possibly a read error. The rearrangement joins TRBV7-7 to TRBJ2-5, with 11 bases matching TRBD2. CDR1 is SSHAT, CDR2 FNYEAQ, per germline (reference sequence). The CDR3 contains 15 residues. The CDR3 is CASSPGLADGETQYF. Here the CDR3 DNA reads TGTGCTAGCAGCCCGGGACTAGCGGATGGGGAGACCCAGTACTTC.

As for this clone: Other DNA sequences in this sample translate to the same CDR3. This chain uses TRBV10-1 with TRBJ2-7, with TRBD2 matching 8 bases. Per germline, CDR1 WNHNN and CDR2 SYGVQD (reference sequence). The CDR3 runs to 13 residues. The V gene end was trimmed by 4 bases and the J gene end by 2 bases; junction bases not matched to a gene: 1. The CDR3 region has the DNA TGCGCCAGCAGTGTTAGCGGGACCTACGAGCAGTACTTC. The encoded protein is CASSVSGTYEQYF.

The chain employs TRBV6-5 and TRBJ2-3; D unresolved. V was trimmed by 6 bases and J by 4 bases, leaving 14 bases between them. The CDR3 extends over 14 amino acids. CDR1 is MNHEY and CDR2 is SVGAGI in the germline V gene. The CDR3 sequence: CASSRRVSADTQYF. CDR3 DNA: TGTGCCAGCAGCCGACGGGTATCGGCAGATACGCAGTATTTT.